A single sample is the source of the 22 T cell receptor beta chains below, sequenced in a study of T cell responses to AZD1222 COVID-19 vaccine. Clones were read by immunoSEQ multiplex PCR, and TCRdb kept only the in-frame ones, dropping some. The repertoire holds tens of thousands of clones, roughly 91% seen once, with 22% in the top ten. This material consisted of peripheral blood, taken on day 0 of AZD1222 vaccination. All receptors derive from an adult in good health.

V and J are TRBV29-1 and TRBJ1-2; D remains unclear. The CDR3 is 12 amino acids. The ends were cut back, 2 bases at V and 0 bases at J, with 4 bases in the middle. CDR1 and CDR2 from the germline V gene are SQVTM and ANQGSEA. This CDR3 is CSVERANYGYTF. DNA of the CDR3: TGCAGCGTTGAAAGAGCTAACTATGGCTACACCTTC.

The chain is built from TRBV19 and TRBJ1-6; D is possibly TRBD1 (5 bases). This CDR3 comprises 14 residues. Trimming cost V 1 base and J 8 bases, with 9 bases left between them. Germline V gene lookup returns CDR1 LNHDA and CDR2 SQIVND (reference sequence). CDR3 in DNA: TGTGCCAGTAGTATAGGGGACGGGGATTCACCCCTCCACTTT. It translates to CASSIGDGDSPLHF.

This chain connects TRBV3-1 (or the pseudogene TRBV3-2) to TRBJ2-1; D not certain. V shed 1 base and J shed 4 bases, with 11 bases lying between them. The CDR3 consists of 15 residues. Germline V CDR1 and CDR2: LGHDT, YNNKEL (reference sequence). The CDR3 sequence: CASSQAFGRYNEQFF. The CDR3 DNA sequence: TGTGCCAGCAGCCAAGCATTTGGGCGGTACAATGAGCAGTTCTTC.

This sequence joins TRBV2 and TRBJ2-1, with unresolved D. The V gene's germline CDR1 is SNHLY and CDR2 FYNNEI. The CDR3 covers 13 residues. V shed 6 bases and J shed 3 bases, with 9 bases lying between them. The CDR3 nucleotides are TGTGCCAGCAGCTTAGACCTCTACAATGAGCAGTTCTTC. As protein: CASSLDLYNEQFF.

The chain has TRBV6-6 and TRBJ1-5; 7 nucleotides match TRBD1. V shed 2 bases and J 4 bases; nucleotides not matched to a gene: 5. CDR3 length equals 15 residues. From germline, CDR1 is MNHNY and CDR2 SVGAGI (reference sequence). DNA of the CDR3: TGTGCCAGCAGTTACCCGGGACAGCGGAATCAGCCCCAGCATTTT. Amino acid sequence: CASSYPGQRNQPQHF.

V usage is TRBV21-1 and J usage is TRBJ2-1. TRBV21-1 is classified as a pseudogene. The CDR3 spans 14 residues. Here the CDR3 DNA reads TGTGCCAGCAGCAGCCCCTTTCATTACAATGAGCAGTTCTTC. Protein product: CASSSPFHYNEQFF.

This clone was found once. The chain recombines TRBV29-1 with TRBJ2-3; 9 bases map to TRBD1. V lost 5 bases, J lost 3 bases, and 6 bases stayed unmatched. Germline V gives CDR1 SQVTM, CDR2 ANQGSEA. There are 14 residues in the CDR3. The CDR3: CSVRTGVGTDTQYF. CDR3 bases: TGCAGCGTTAGGACAGGGGTTGGGACAGATACGCAGTATTTT.

The rearrangement joins TRBV6-2 or TRBV6-3 to TRBJ2-7; TRBD1 might be the D (6 bases). This CDR3 is built from 12 residues. CDR1 is MNHEY and CDR2 is SVGEGT in the germline V gene. Between the trimmed V and J ends, which lost 5 bases and 10 bases, there was a span of 15 bases. Here the CDR3 reads CASSGANRAQYF. CDR3 DNA sequence: TGTGCCAGCAGTGGAGCAAACAGGGCACAGTACTTC.

The J gene is TRBJ2-7, the V gene TRBV10-3; 9 nucleotides line up with TRBD1. V gave up 7 bases and J gave up 3 bases; unmatched junction bases: 4. The CDR3 has 13 residues. Germline V gene lookup returns CDR1 ENHRY and CDR2 SYGVKD. CDR3 DNA sequence: TGTGCCATCAATACAGGGGGCATCTACGAGCAGTACTTC. Its protein product is CAINTGGIYEQYF.

The rearrangement joins TRBV4-2 to TRBJ2-1, with D unresolved. CDR1 is LGHNA, CDR2 YNFKEQ, per germline. Deletions cut 3 bases from V and 5 bases from J, with 14 bases between. This CDR3 region has 15 residues. The CDR3 reads CASSHSPVADNEQFF. DNA for the CDR3: TGTGCCAGCAGCCATTCTCCCGTGGCAGACAATGAGCAGTTCTTC.

The gene calls are TRBV27 and TRBJ2-7; 7 nucleotides line up with TRBD1. Trimming removed 6 bases from V and 4 bases from J; junction bases left unmatched: 12. This CDR3 region has 15 residues. CDR1 and CDR2 from the germline V gene are MNHEY and SMNVEV (reference sequence). CDR3 sequence: CASRRFRDSGYEQYF. CDR3 sequence (DNA): TGTGCCAGCAGGCGGTTCCGGGACAGTGGTTACGAGCAGTACTTC.

The chain combines TRBV2 with TRBJ2-6; D unclear. Trimming shortened V by 6 bases and J by 0 bases, and 6 bases separated the two germline ends. Germline V gene lookup returns CDR1 SNHLY and CDR2 FYNNEI. The CDR3 loop spans 14 amino acids. CDR3 region: CASSGDSGANVLTF. The CDR3 coding sequence is TGTGCCAGCAGCGGAGACTCTGGGGCCAACGTCCTGACTTTC.

The V gene is TRBV7-8, the J gene TRBJ1-1; perhaps TRBD1 as D (5 bases). Germline CDR1 and CDR2: SGHVS and FQNEAQ. Trimming took 5 bases from V and 0 from J, leaving 22 bases between them. The CDR3 is made up of 18 amino acids. DNA for the CDR3: TGTGCCAGCAGCCGGCTCTTACAGACAGCCGCCATGAACACTGAAGCTTTCTTT. This translates into CASSRLLQTAAMNTEAFF.

J is TRBJ2-1 and V is TRBV7-3; maybe TRBD1 (6 bases). V dropped 1 base and J dropped 3 bases, with 10 bases sitting between them. The CDR3 spans 15 residues. CDR1 is SGHTA, CDR2 FQGTGA, per germline. The CDR3 DNA sequence: TGTGCCAGCAGCTTAATCGGGGACATCTACAATGAGCAGTTCTTC. This sequence encodes CASSLIGDIYNEQFF.

The V gene is TRBV10-3, the J gene TRBJ1-5; a possible D gene is TRBD1 (6 bases). CDR3 length: 12 amino acids. Trimming cost V 8 bases and J 6 bases, with 11 bases left between them. CDR1 is ENHRY and CDR2 is SYGVKD in the germline V gene. CDR3: CAIGQPGQPQHF. In DNA, the CDR3 is TGTGCCATCGGACAGCCTGGTCAGCCCCAGCATTTT.

The chain employs TRBV7-6 and TRBJ1-5; 7 nucleotides align to TRBD1. Unmatched junction bases numbered 8, after V lost 5 bases and J lost 1 base. This CDR3 has 16 residues. CDR1 and CDR2 (germline): SGHVS, FNYEAQ. As DNA, the CDR3 is TGTGCCAGCAGCAGCCGGACAGGAGGGAGCAATCAGCCCCAGCATTTT. This encodes CASSSRTGGSNQPQHF.

The chain recombines TRBV6-6 with TRBJ2-7, with no clear D. Germline V gene sequence: CDR1 MNHNY, CDR2 SVGAGI (reference sequence). V lost 6 bases, J lost 0 bases, and 12 bases lay in between. CDR3 length: 14 amino acids. In DNA, the CDR3 is TGTGCCAGCAGCCCTCGGCCTAACTCCTACGAGCAGTACTTC. Residues: CASSPRPNSYEQYF.

This chain connects TRBV5-1 to TRBJ2-4; 10 bases are shared with TRBD1. V lost 2 bases to trimming and J lost 7 bases; unmatched junction nucleotides: 12. Germline V CDR1 and CDR2: SGHRS, YFSETQ. The CDR3 sequence is 17 residues long. The CDR3 DNA reads as TGCGCCAGCAGCTTAACTACCGGGACAGGGGATTTCAACATTCAGTACTTC. Residues: CASSLTTGTGDFNIQYF.

V gene TRBV6-5 combines with J gene TRBJ1-4; D is undetermined. The CDR3 consists of 13 residues. V lost 7 bases and J 8 bases, leaving 14 bases between the germline ends. Germline assignment: CDR1 MNHEY and CDR2 SVGAGI. The CDR3 protein is CASTRTEREKLFF. CDR3 nucleotides: TGTGCCAGCACCCGGACTGAACGCGAAAAACTGTTTTTT.

The chain links TRBV2 to TRBJ1-5, with 9 nucleotides matching TRBD1. The V gene end was trimmed by 6 bases and the J gene end by 2 bases; junction bases not matched to a gene: 5. The CDR3 contains 15 residues. Looked up from germline, CDR1 is SNHLY and CDR2 is FYNNEI. This chain's CDR3 is CASSPGQGRNQPQHF. In nucleotides, the CDR3 is TGTGCCAGCAGCCCGGGACAGGGCCGCAATCAGCCCCAGCATTTT.

The V gene is TRBV15, the J gene TRBJ1-5; no clear D. CDR1 is LNHNV and CDR2 is YYDKDF in the germline V gene (reference sequence). The CDR3 covers 15 residues. V was trimmed by 5 bases and J by 4 bases, leaving 15 bases between them. The CDR3 DNA follows: TGTGCCACCAGCTTACCGACCGGCGGAAATCAGCCCCAGCATTTT. It is translated as CATSLPTGGNQPQHF.

V is TRBV18 and J is TRBJ1-5; 7 bases align to TRBD1. V trimming: 3 bases; J trimming: 0 bases; junction bases outside the gene matches: 5. Germline values: CDR1 KGHSH, CDR2 LQKENI. The CDR3 spans 16 residues. CDR3 protein: CASSPGQPYSNQPQHF. The CDR3 region has the DNA TGTGCCAGCTCACCGGGACAGCCCTATAGCAATCAGCCCCAGCATTTT.